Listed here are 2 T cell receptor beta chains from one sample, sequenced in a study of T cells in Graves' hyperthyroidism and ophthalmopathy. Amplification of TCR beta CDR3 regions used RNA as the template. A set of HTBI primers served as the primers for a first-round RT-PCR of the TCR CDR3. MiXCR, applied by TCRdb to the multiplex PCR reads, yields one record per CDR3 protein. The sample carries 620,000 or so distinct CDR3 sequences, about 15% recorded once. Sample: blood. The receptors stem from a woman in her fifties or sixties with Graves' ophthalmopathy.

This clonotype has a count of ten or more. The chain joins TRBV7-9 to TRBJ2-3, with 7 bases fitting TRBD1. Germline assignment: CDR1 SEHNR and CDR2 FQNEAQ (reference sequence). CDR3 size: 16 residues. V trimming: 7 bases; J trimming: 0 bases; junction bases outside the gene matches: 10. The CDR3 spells CASNYAGTASTDTQYF. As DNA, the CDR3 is TGTGCCAGCAACTACGCAGGGACAGCTAGCACAGATACGCAGTATTTT.

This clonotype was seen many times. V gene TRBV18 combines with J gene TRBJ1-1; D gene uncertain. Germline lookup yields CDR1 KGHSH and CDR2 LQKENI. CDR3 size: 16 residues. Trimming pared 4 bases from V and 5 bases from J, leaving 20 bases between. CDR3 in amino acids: CASSLSDPGVGTEAFF. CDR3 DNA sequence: TGTGCCAGCTCACTATCGGACCCGGGAGTGGGGACTGAAGCTTTCTTT.